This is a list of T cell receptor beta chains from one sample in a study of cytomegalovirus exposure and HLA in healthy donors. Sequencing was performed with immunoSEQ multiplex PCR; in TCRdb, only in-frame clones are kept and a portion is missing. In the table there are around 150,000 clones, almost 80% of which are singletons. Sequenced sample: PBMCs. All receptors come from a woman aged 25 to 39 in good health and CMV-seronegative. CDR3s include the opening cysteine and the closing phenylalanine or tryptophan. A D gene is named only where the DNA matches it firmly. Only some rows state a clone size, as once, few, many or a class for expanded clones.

DNA: TGCGCCAGCAGCTTGGACGGCAGGGAGAACACTGAAGCTTTCTTT
CDR3: CASSLDGRENTEAFF
D: .
V: TRBV5-1
size: .
J: TRBJ1-1

DNA: TGTGCCAGCACCGGGACAACTAATGAAAAACTGTTTTTT
CDR3: CASTGTTNEKLFF
D: .
V: TRBV6-1
size: .
J: TRBJ1-4

DNA: TGTGCCAGCAGCTTAGGAGGGGTACCCTCTGGAAACACCATATATTTT
CDR3: CASSLGGVPSGNTIYF
D: .
V: TRBV13
size: .
J: TRBJ1-3

DNA: TGTGCCAGCAGCTTGGACAGGAGCGAGCAGTACTTC
CDR3: CASSLDRSEQYF
D: .
V: TRBV5-5
size: .
J: TRBJ2-7

DNA: TGTGCCGTCAGAAGCTCAGGGGGCAACAACGAGCAGTACTTC
CDR3: CAVRSSGGNNEQYF
D: TRBD1
V: TRBV2
size: .
J: TRBJ2-7

DNA: TGCAGCGGTCTACAGGTCCCTGGGACTGAAGCTTTCTTT
CDR3: CSGLQVPGTEAFF
D: .
V: TRBV29-1
size: .
J: TRBJ1-1

DNA: TGTGCCTGGAGGCAGGCCTATGGCTACACCTTC
CDR3: CAWRQAYGYTF
D: .
V: TRBV30
size: .
J: TRBJ1-2

DNA: TGTGCCAGCAGCTCTCATAGCGGGGGCCTCTACAATGAGCAGTTCTTC
CDR3: CASSSHSGGLYNEQFF
D: TRBD2
V: TRBV11-2
size: few
J: TRBJ2-1

DNA: TGTGCCAGCAGTTTAAGTGCAGGGGAGAACTATGGCTACACCTTC
CDR3: CASSLSAGENYGYTF
D: .
V: TRBV27
size: once
J: TRBJ1-2

DNA: TGTGCCAGCCTGGGCTACAGAGATAGCAATCAGCCCCAGCATTTT
CDR3: CASLGYRDSNQPQHF
D: .
V: TRBV6-1
size: .
J: TRBJ1-5

DNA: TGTGCCAGCAGCGTAGGGGGACAGGGTTTTCAGCCCCAGCATTTT
CDR3: CASSVGGQGFQPQHF
D: TRBD1
V: TRBV9
size: .
J: TRBJ1-5

DNA: TGCGCCAGCAGCCCCCGACAGGGGAACACTGAAGCTTTCTTT
CDR3: CASSPRQGNTEAFF
D: TRBD1
V: TRBV5-1
size: .
J: TRBJ1-1

DNA: TGTGCCAGCAGTTGGGGGGGGGACAGGGCATACTACAATGAGCAGTTCTTC
CDR3: CASSWGGDRAYYNEQFF
D: TRBD1
V: TRBV27
size: .
J: TRBJ2-1

DNA: TGCGCCAGCAGACCCCGGACTTGGAGCTCCTACAATGAGCAGTTCTTC
CDR3: CASRPRTWSSYNEQFF
D: .
V: TRBV5-1
size: .
J: TRBJ2-1

DNA: TGTGCCAGCAGCGGACAGGGCGTAGGGCGGTTGCCGGAAAAACTGTTTTTT
CDR3: CASSGQGVGRLPEKLFF
D: TRBD1
V: TRBV5-6
size: few
J: TRBJ1-4

DNA: TGTGCCAGCAGTTACTCAAGACGGGGGGCAGATACGCAGTATTTT
CDR3: CASSYSRRGADTQYF
D: TRBD2
V: TRBV6-5
size: .
J: TRBJ2-3

DNA: TGTGCCAGCAGGGTACAGGGGGTCGCCTACGAGCAGTACTTC
CDR3: CASRVQGVAYEQYF
D: TRBD1
V: TRBV2
size: .
J: TRBJ2-7

DNA: TGTGCCAGCAGCGTAGGTTTCTCGGCGGGTTCACCCCTCCACTTT
CDR3: CASSVGFSAGSPLHF
D: .
V: TRBV9
size: .
J: TRBJ1-6

DNA: TGTGCCAGCACCATGCGACAGGGGGGTGGAATTTATGGCTACACCTTC
CDR3: CASTMRQGGGIYGYTF
D: TRBD1
V: TRBV27
size: .
J: TRBJ1-2

DNA: TGTGCCAGCAGCCCGAAAGTACAGGCTAATGAAAAACTGTTTTTT
CDR3: CASSPKVQANEKLFF
D: .
V: TRBV5-8
size: .
J: TRBJ1-4

DNA: TGCAGCGTTGATCAGGGTGGGGAGACCCAGTACTTC
CDR3: CSVDQGGETQYF
D: .
V: TRBV29-1
size: .
J: TRBJ2-5

DNA: TGTGCCAGCAGTACTGACAGGGGGCAGGAGACCCAGTACTTC
CDR3: CASSTDRGQETQYF
D: TRBD1
V: TRBV6-6
size: .
J: TRBJ2-5

DNA: TGTGCCAGCAGCTTAGTGGCAGGGGGCAACGACGAGCAGTACTTC
CDR3: CASSLVAGGNDEQYF
D: TRBD1
V: TRBV11-2
size: .
J: TRBJ2-7

DNA: TGCGCCAGCAGCTTGGCCAGGGCGTCCTACAATGGGCAGTTCTTC
CDR3: CASSLARASYNGQFF
D: .
V: TRBV5-1
size: .
J: TRBJ2-1

DNA: TGCGCCAGCAGCCAAGGGGGACTAGCGGGACCCTACGAGCAGTACTTC
CDR3: CASSQGGLAGPYEQYF
D: TRBD2
V: TRBV4-1
size: .
J: TRBJ2-7

DNA: TGTGCCAGCAGCTCCGGACAGGGTGCCTACGAGCAGTACTTC
CDR3: CASSSGQGAYEQYF
D: TRBD1
V: TRBV5-4
size: .
J: TRBJ2-7